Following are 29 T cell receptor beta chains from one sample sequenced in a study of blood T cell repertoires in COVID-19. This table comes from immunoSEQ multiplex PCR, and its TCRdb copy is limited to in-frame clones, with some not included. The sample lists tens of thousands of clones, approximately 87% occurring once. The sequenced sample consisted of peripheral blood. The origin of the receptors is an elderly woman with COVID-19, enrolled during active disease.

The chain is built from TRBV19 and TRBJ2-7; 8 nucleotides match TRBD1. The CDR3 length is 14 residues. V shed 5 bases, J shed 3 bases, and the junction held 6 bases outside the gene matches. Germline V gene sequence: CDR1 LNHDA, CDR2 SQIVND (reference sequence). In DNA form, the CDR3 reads TGTGCCAGTAGTCTTACAGGGGGGATCTACGAGCAGTACTTC. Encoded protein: CASSLTGGIYEQYF.

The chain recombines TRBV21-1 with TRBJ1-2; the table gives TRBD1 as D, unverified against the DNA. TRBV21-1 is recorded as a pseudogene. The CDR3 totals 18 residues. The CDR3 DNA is TGTGCCAGCAGCAAAAATTTCCCGGGACAGGGCGGAAACTATGGCTACACCTTC. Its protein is CASSKNFPGQGGNYGYTF.

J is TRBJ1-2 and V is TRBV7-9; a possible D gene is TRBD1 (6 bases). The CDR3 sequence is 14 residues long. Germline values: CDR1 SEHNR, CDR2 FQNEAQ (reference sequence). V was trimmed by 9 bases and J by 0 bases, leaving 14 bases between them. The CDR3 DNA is TGTGCCAGTTCGACAGGCGCGACTAACTATGGCTACACCTTC. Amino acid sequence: CASSTGATNYGYTF.

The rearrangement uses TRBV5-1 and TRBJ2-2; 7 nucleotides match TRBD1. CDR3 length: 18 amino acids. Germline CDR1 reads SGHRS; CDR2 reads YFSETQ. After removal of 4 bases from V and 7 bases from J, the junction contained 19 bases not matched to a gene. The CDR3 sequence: CASSPKSGGERLIGELFF. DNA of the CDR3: TGCGCCAGCAGCCCTAAATCAGGGGGAGAGAGGTTAATCGGGGAGCTGTTTTTT.

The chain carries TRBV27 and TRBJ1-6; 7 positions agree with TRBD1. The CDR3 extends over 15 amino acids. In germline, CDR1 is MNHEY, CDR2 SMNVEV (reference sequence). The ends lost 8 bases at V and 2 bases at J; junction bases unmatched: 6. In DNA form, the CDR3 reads TGTGCCAGCGGCAAGGACAGGACCTATAATTCACCCCTCCACTTT. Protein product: CASGKDRTYNSPLHF.

Here the CDR3 DNA reads TGTGCCAGCAGCCAAGACCGACTAGAACGCGAGACCCAGTACTTC. The encoded protein is CASSQDRLERETQYF. The chain has TRBV4-2 and TRBJ2-5, with a tentative D call TRBD2 (6 bases). Trimming took off 0 bases at V and 5 bases at J, with 13 bases between the two ends. Germline V CDR1 and CDR2: LGHNA, YNFKEQ. CDR3 length equals 15 residues.

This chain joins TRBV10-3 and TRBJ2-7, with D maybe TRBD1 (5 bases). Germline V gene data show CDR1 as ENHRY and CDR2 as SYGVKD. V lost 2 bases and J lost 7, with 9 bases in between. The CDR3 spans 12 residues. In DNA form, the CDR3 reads TGTGCCATCAGTGAGAAGGGGTGGGAGCAGTACTTC. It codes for CAISEKGWEQYF.

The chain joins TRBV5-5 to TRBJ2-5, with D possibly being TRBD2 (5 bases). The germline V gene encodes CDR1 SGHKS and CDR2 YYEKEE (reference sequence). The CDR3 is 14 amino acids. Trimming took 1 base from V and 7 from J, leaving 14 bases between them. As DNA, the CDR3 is TGTGCCAGCAGCTTGAGTTCCAGCGCGGGGACCCAGTACTTC. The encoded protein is CASSLSSSAGTQYF.

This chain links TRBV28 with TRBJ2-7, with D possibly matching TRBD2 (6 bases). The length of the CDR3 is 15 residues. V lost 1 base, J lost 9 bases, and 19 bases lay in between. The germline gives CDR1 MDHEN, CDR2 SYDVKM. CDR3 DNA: TGTGCCAGCAGTTTATTCGGTCCCCGGGGGAATCGGCAGTACTTC. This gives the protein CASSLFGPRGNRQYF.

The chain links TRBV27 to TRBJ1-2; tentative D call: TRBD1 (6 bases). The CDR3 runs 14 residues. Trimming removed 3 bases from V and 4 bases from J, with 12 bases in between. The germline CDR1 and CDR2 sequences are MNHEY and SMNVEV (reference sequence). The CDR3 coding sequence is TGTGCCAGCAGTTTCAGGGGTTGGGGCTATGGCTACACCTTC. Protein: CASSFRGWGYGYTF.

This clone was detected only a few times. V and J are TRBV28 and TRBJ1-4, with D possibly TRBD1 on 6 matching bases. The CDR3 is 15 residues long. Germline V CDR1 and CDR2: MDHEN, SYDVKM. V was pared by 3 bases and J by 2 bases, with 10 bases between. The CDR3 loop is CASSFPTGTNEKLFF. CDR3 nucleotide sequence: TGTGCCAGCAGTTTTCCGACAGGTACTAATGAAAAACTGTTTTTT.

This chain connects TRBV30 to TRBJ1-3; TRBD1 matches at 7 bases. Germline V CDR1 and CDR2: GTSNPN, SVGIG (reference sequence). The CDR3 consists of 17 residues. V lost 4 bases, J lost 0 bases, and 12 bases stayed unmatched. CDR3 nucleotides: TGTGCCTGGAACCGGGACAGTCAGATTAGCTCTGGAAACACCATATATTTT. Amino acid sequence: CAWNRDSQISSGNTIYF.

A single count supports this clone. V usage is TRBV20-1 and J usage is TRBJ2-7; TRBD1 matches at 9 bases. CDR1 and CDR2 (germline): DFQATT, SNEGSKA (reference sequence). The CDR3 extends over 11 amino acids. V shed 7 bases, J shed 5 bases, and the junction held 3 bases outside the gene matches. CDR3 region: CSGDRANEQYF. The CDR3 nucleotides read TGCAGTGGGGACAGGGCAAACGAGCAGTACTTC.

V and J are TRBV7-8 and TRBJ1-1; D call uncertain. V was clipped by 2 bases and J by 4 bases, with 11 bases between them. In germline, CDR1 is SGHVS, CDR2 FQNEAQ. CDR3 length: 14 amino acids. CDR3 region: CASSLFEESTEAFF. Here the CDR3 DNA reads TGTGCCAGCAGCTTATTTGAGGAGAGCACTGAAGCTTTCTTT. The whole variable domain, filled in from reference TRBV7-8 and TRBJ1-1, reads GAGVSQSPRYKVAKRGQDVALRCDPISGHVSLFWYQQALGQGPEFLTYFQNEAQLDKSGLPSDRFFAERPEGSVSTLKIQRTQQEDSAVYLCASSLFEESTEAFFGQGTRLTVV.

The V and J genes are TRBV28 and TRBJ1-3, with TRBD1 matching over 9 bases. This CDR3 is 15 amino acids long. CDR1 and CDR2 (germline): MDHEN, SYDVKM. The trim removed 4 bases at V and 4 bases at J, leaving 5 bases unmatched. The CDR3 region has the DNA TGTGCCAGCAGTTCCGCCGGGACAGGGGGAAACACCATATATTTT. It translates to CASSSAGTGGNTIYF.

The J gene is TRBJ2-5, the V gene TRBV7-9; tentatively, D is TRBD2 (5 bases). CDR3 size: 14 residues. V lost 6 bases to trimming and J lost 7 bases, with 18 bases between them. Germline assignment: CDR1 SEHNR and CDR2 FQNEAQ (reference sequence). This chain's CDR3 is CASSLTGSAGTQYF. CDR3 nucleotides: TGTGCCAGCAGTCTCACGGGAAGTGCGGGGACCCAGTACTTC.

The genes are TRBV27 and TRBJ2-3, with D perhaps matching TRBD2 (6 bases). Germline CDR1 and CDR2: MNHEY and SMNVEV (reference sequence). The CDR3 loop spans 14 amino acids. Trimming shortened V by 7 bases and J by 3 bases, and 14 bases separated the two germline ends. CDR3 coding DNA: TGTGCCAGCAAGAGAACTAGCACGACAGATACGCAGTATTTT. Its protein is CASKRTSTTDTQYF.

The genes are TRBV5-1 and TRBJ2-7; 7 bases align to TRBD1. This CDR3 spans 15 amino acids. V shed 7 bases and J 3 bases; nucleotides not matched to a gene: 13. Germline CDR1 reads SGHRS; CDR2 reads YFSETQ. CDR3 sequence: CASGRQGTSGYEQYF. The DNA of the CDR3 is TGCGCCAGCGGCAGACAGGGTACCTCTGGCTACGAGCAGTACTTC.

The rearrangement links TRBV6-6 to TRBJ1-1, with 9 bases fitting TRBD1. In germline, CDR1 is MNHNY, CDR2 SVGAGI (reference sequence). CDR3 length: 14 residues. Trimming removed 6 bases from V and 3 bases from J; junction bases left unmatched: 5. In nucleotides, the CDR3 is TGTGCCAGCAGGCCGGGACAGGGACACACTGAAGCTTTCTTT. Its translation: CASRPGQGHTEAFF.

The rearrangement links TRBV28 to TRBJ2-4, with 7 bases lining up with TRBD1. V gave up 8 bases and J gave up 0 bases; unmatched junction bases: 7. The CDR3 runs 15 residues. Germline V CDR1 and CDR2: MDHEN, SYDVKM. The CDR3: CASGPRGLAKNIQYF. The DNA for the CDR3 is TGTGCCAGCGGACCCAGGGGGTTAGCCAAAAACATTCAGTACTTC.

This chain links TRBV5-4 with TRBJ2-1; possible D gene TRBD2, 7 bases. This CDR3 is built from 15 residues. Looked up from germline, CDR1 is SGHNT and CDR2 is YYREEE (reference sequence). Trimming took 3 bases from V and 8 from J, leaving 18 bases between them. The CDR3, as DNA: TGTGCCAGCAGCTCCGGGGGGCCTAGCGTAGATGAGCAGTTCTTC. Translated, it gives CASSSGGPSVDEQFF. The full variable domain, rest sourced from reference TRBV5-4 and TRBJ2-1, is ETGVTQSPTHLIKTRGQQVTLRCSSQSGHNTVSWYQQALGQGPQFIFQYYREEENGRGNFPPRFSGLQFPNYSSELNVNALELDDSALYLCASSSGGPSVDEQFFGPGTRLTVL.

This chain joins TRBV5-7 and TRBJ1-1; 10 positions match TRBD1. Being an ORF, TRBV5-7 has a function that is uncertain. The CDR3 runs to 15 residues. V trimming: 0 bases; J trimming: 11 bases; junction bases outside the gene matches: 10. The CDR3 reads CASSLVGTGAPGAFF. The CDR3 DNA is TGTGCCAGCAGCTTGGTCGGGACAGGGGCCCCGGGGGCTTTCTTT.

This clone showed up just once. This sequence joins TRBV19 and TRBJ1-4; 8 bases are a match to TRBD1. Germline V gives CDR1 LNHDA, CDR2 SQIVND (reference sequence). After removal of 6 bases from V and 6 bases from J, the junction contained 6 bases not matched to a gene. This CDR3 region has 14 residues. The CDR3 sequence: CASRSRGPYEKLFF. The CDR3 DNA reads TGTGCCAGTAGGTCCAGGGGGCCTTATGAAAAACTGTTTTTT.

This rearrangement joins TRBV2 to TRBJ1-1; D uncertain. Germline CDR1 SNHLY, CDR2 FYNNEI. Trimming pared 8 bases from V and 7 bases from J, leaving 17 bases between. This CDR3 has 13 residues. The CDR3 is CASRNEVNGEAFF. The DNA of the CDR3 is TGTGCCAGCCGAAACGAAGTTAACGGTGAAGCTTTCTTT.

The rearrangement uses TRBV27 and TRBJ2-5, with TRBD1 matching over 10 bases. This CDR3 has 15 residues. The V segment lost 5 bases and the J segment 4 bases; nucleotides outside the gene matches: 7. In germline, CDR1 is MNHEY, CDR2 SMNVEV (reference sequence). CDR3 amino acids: CASSPGQGGSETQYF. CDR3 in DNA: TGTGCCAGCAGTCCAGGACAGGGGGGTTCAGAGACCCAGTACTTC.

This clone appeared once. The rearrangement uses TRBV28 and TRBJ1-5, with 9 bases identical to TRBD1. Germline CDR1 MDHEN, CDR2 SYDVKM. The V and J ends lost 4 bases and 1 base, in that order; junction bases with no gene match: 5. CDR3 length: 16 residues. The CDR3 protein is CASSSPGTGSNQPQHF. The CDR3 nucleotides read TGTGCCAGCAGTTCCCCCGGGACAGGGAGCAATCAGCCCCAGCATTTT.

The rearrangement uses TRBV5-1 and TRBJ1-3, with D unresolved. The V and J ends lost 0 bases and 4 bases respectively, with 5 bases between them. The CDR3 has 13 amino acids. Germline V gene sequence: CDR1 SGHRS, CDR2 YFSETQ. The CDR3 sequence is CASSLDLGNTIYF. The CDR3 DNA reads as TGCGCCAGCAGCTTGGACCTAGGAAACACCATATATTTT.

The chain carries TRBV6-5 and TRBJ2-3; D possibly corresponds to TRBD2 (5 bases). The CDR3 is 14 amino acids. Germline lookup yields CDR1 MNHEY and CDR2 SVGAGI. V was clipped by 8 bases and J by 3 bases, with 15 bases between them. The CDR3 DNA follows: TGTGCCAGCTGGGTACCGCGGGTGACAGATACGCAGTATTTT. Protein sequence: CASWVPRVTDTQYF.

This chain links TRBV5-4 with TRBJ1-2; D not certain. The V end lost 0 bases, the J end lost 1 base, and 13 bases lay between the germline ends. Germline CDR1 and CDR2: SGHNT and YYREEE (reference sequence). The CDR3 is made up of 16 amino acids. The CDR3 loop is CASSLGGLIDNYGYTF. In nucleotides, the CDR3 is TGTGCCAGCAGCTTGGGAGGACTTATTGATAACTATGGCTACACCTTC.